This T cell receptor (beta chain) was observed in a study of blood T cells in healthy people across ages. Overall study: Per every two T cells, about one barcoded beta molecule was captured by template switching.

Researchers report isolating at least 6 million PBMCs per sample. Primers used in a second PCR of roughly 6 to 11 cycles were a sample-barcoded 5' primer and a J-beta primer mix. Every cDNA molecule carried a tag from a template-switch adaptor bearing 12 random nucleotides. TCRdb re-analysed the 5' RACE reads in MiXCR, keeping a single row per CDR3 protein. The table lists roughly 800,000 distinct CDR3 sequences, about three fifths of them singletons. V shed 6 bases and J 4 bases; nucleotides not matched to a gene: 9. This CDR3 region has 14 residues. Per germline, CDR1 SQVTM and CDR2 ANQGSEA. The receptor comes from a man aged 25-45 years in good health. Sequencing was done on a sample of blood. The chain joins TRBV29-1 to TRBJ2-5; 9 bases agree with TRBD1. The CDR3 DNA follows: TGCAGCGTGATACCGGGACAGGGAGCAGAGACCCAGTACTTC. Its translation is CSVIPGQGAETQYF.